The T cell receptor (beta chain) described here comes from a study of T cells after yellow fever vaccination (dated by TCRdb to between 2018 and 2020). For context, the study as a whole: The SMART-Seq v4 Ultra Low Input RNA kit was used to prepare libraries from fractions with low cell numbers. To track T-cell clones before and after primary and booster YFV17D yellow fever vaccination, bulk TCR alpha and beta repertoires were sequenced longitudinally. Two healthy male donors, one aged 18 to 30 and one aged 30 to 40 years, were included in the cohort. Bulk PBMC replicates and cell subsets were isolated from blood drawn at multiple timepoints before and after both primary and secondary immunization. Broader findings and caveats from the paper: After the booster, most of the clones that had expanded following primary vaccination were detected again (roughly 96% of CD4 and 80% to 90% of CD8), which suggests that memory was broadly maintained. Only two donors were included in the study, so the extent to which the findings can be generalized is limited. Compared with the primary T-cell response, the secondary T-cell response was weaker but faster, peaking on day 5 rather than day 15. A small fraction of clonotypes appeared in both the CD4 and CD8 compartments, likely as a result of convergent recombination. Because abundant contaminating clonotypes from the bulk population could be contained in FACS-sorted repertoires, computational filtering was required.

Synthesis of TCR cDNA relied on 5'RACE template switching, a step that introduced a universal primer site along with unique molecular identifiers. Priming of cDNA synthesis was performed from both the TCR alpha and TCR beta constant segments. Libraries were amplified in two PCR steps, with sample barcodes and sequencing adapters added in the second step. Sequencing of libraries was done on Illumina HiSeq 2500 (2x100 bp) or NovaSeq (2x150 bp). Per the authors' processing: MIGEC handled demultiplexing of reads and collapsing into UMI consensus sequences, while MiXCR performed V(D)J alignment. Vaccine-responding clonotypes were identified with edgeR using replicate PBMC samples, with FDR below 0.01 and a log2 fold change above 5 up to day 15 being required. Each bulk clonotype was labeled CD4 or CD8 based on which sequenced repertoire, CD4 or CD8, contained the clonotype at higher abundance. The raw public reads went through TCRdb reprocessing: fastp at Q25, MiXCR clone calling, in-frame beta chains kept. For every CDR3 protein sequence, its rows merge into one entry that carries the most common genes and DNA. These V and J calls originate from TCRdb's pipeline instead of the authors' own analysis. The sample data list 300,000 to 350,000 distinct CDR3 sequences, and 7% to 9% of these were observed just once. The top ten clonotypes cover approximately 15% of the sample.

This clonotype was counted many times. Its binding antigen is unknown. Base qualities are not provided; no much larger clone lies one nucleotide away. Reading the label with the study, this specimen's treatment or condition is: live attenuated yellow fever vaccine strain. Two biological replicates of bulk PBMCs were collected at each blood-draw timepoint. A standard Ficoll-Paque protocol was used to isolate PBMCs from peripheral blood. RNA was extracted with TriZol from bulk PBMCs, CD4 and CD8 fractions, and dextramer-positive and dextramer-negative fractions. There are 14 amino acids in the CDR3, from cysteine to phenylalanine inclusive. Only the CDR3 part of the read is kept: 42 bases, read in frame from the first base. According to the germline V gene, CDR1 reads MGHRA and CDR2 reads YSYEKL. The germline ends are 10 bases apart after V is trimmed by 0 bases and J by 5 bases.

The sequence derives from a man aged 18 to 29 who received the YFV17D yellow fever vaccine. This sequence uses TRBV4-1 and TRBJ1-1, with TRBD1 perhaps the D gene, on 5 matching bases. The specimen was PBMCs, collected approximately 40 days after the first yellow fever vaccination. The nucleotides are TGCGCCAGCAGCCAAGATCGGGGGGGAACTGAAGCTTTCTTT. Its translation reads: CASSQDRGGTEAFF.